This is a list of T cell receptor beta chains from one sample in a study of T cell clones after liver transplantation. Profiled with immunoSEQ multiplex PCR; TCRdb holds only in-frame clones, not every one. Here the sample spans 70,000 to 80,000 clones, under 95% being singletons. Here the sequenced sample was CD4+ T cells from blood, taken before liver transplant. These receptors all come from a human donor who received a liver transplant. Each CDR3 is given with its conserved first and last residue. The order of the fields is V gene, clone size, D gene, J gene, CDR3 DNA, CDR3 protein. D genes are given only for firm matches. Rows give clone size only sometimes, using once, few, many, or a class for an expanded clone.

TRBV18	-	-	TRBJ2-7	TGTGCCAGCTCATCCAGGGTCGAGCAGTACTTC	CASSSRVEQYF
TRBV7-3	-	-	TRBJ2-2	TGTGCCAGCAGCTTAGCCCCGGGCACCGGGGAGCTGTTTTTT	CASSLAPGTGELFF
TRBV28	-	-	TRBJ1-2	TGTGCCAGCAGCACCCTTGGAGACTATGGCTACACCTTC	CASSTLGDYGYTF
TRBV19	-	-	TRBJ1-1	TGTGCCAGTAGTATAGACGGGGCTAACACTGAAGCTTTCTTT	CASSIDGANTEAFF
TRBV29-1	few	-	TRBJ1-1	TGCAGCGGCGAACCGGACAGGAACACTGAAGCTTTCTTT	CSGEPDRNTEAFF
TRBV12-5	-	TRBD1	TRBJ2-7	TGTGCTAGTGGTCCTAACTCAGGGGGCATCGACGAGCAGTACTTC	CASGPNSGGIDEQYF
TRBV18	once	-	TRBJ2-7	TGTGCCAGCTCCAGTTCGGTTCCGGCCGGCGAGCAGTACTTC	CASSSSVPAGEQYF
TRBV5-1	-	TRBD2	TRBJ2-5	TGCGCCAGCAGCTTGTCGCTAGCGGGACGGCAAGAGACCCAGTACTTC	CASSLSLAGRQETQYF
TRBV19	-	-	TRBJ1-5	TGTGCCAGTAGTATAGGGGCAGGGGTAGAGCCCCAGCATTTT	CASSIGAGVEPQHF
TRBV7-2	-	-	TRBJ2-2	TGTGCCAGCAGCTTACGATGGGGTGGCACCGGGGAGCTGTTTTTT	CASSLRWGGTGELFF
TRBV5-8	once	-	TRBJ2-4	TGTGCCAGCAGCACCTACAGGGAGGGCGACCAAAACATTCAGTACTTC	CASSTYREGDQNIQYF
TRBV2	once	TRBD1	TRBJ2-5	TGTGCCAGCAGGGACAGGGTGGGAGAGACCCAGTACTTC	CASRDRVGETQYF
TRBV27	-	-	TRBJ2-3	TGTGCCAGCAGTCCCAGAAACCACCAGTCAGATACGCAGTATTTT	CASSPRNHQSDTQYF